Listed below are T cell receptor beta chains from one sample, sequenced in a study of vaccination and CD4 T cells after COVID-19. Their target antigens are unknown. MiXCR was run by TCRdb on the PCR reads, yielding one entry per CDR3 protein. The table has about 21,000 distinct CDR3 sequences, about 44% seen once; the top ten hold around 8.1%. The sample here was CD4+ T cells from blood, cultured in vitro, taken after SARS-CoV-2 vaccination. The receptors were sampled from a human donor who had recovered from COVID-19. Both conserved end residues are part of each CDR3. The D gene is left open where the match is weak. The size entry is marked missing in some rows and otherwise reads once, few, many or a size class.

size: .; D: .; V: TRBV19; J: TRBJ1-5; CDR3: CASSISDLSNQPQHF; DNA: TGTGCCAGTAGTATATCTGATCTTAGCAATCAGCCCCAGCATTTT
size: .; D: .; V: TRBV29-1; J: TRBJ1-1; CDR3: CSATVGTGNTEAFF; DNA: TGCAGCGCTACGGTGGGGACGGGGAACACTGAAGCTTTCTTT
size: .; D: .; V: TRBV11-3; J: TRBJ2-1; CDR3: CASSPPAGSVLF; DNA: TGTGCCAGCAGCCCCCCCGCCGGGAGCGTGCTCTTC
size: few; D: TRBD1; V: TRBV20-1; J: TRBJ1-5; CDR3: CSAETGVDQPQHF; DNA: TGCAGTGCTGAAACAGGGGTGGATCAGCCCCAGCATTTT
size: few; D: .; V: TRBV10-3; J: TRBJ2-5; CDR3: CAISQGNQETQYF; DNA: TGTGCCATCAGCCAGGGGAACCAAGAGACCCAGTACTTC
size: few; D: .; V: TRBV20-1; J: TRBJ2-1; CDR3: CSARGPTEQFF; DNA: TGCAGTGCTAGAGGCCCGACCGAGCAGTTCTTC
size: few; D: TRBD1; V: TRBV20-1; J: TRBJ2-7; CDR3: CSASRTDRGDEQYF; DNA: TGCAGTGCTAGTCGTACGGACAGGGGAGACGAGCAGTACTTC
size: .; D: .; V: TRBV11-2; J: TRBJ2-1; CDR3: CASSLGIVRSYNEQFF; DNA: TGTGCCAGCAGCTTAGGCATTGTGCGGAGTTACAATGAGCAGTTCTTC
size: .; D: .; V: TRBV11-2; J: TRBJ2-3; CDR3: CASSLSGVDSTDTQYF; DNA: TGTGCCAGCAGCTTGTCAGGGGTTGATAGCACAGATACGCAGTATTTT
size: few; D: TRBD2; V: TRBV20-1; J: TRBJ2-1; CDR3: CSARDPSGGVSYNEQFF; DNA: TGCAGTGCTAGAGATCCTAGCGGGGGTGTCTCCTACAATGAGCAGTTCTTC
size: .; D: TRBD1; V: TRBV7-9; J: TRBJ1-6; CDR3: CASSLLAHRGPNSPLHF; DNA: TGTGCCAGCAGCTTACTCGCACACAGGGGGCCGAATTCACCCCTCCACTTT
size: .; D: .; V: TRBV10-3; J: TRBJ1-1; CDR3: CAISESWSGGGTEAFF; DNA: TGTGCCATCAGTGAGTCCTGGTCGGGGGGGGGCACTGAAGCTTTCTTT
size: .; D: .; V: TRBV5-4; J: TRBJ1-1; CDR3: CASSPKGLNTEAFF; DNA: TGTGCCAGCAGCCCGAAGGGGTTGAACACTGAAGCTTTCTTT
size: .; D: TRBD2; V: TRBV6-2/TRBV6-3; J: TRBJ2-7; CDR3: CASSLSGGAYEQYF; DNA: TGTGCCAGCAGCCTGTCCGGGGGGGCCTACGAGCAGTACTTC
size: few; D: .; V: TRBV27; J: TRBJ1-1; CDR3: CASSSSLGGIKAFF; DNA: TGTGCCAGCAGTTCTTCCTTGGGAGGGATAAAAGCTTTCTTT
size: few; D: TRBD2; V: TRBV7-9; J: TRBJ2-7; CDR3: CASSTISRDGGGYEQYF; DNA: TGTGCCAGCAGCACAATAAGCCGGGACGGGGGGGGATACGAGCAGTACTTC
size: few; D: .; V: TRBV10-3; J: TRBJ2-7; CDR3: CAISDRGTVSYEQYF; DNA: TGTGCCATCAGTGATCGGGGGACAGTCTCCTACGAGCAGTACTTC
size: few; D: TRBD2; V: TRBV27; J: TRBJ2-1; CDR3: CAKQCSGKTLNEQFF; DNA: TGTGCCAAGCAGTGTAGCGGGAAAACGTTGAATGAGCAGTTCTTC
size: few; D: TRBD1; V: TRBV20-1; J: TRBJ1-3; CDR3: CSARDSETGVNTIYF; DNA: TGCAGTGCTAGAGATTCCGAGACAGGGGTAAACACCATATATTTT
size: few; D: .; V: TRBV2; J: TRBJ1-6; CDR3: CASSEGLAALHF; DNA: TGTGCCAGCAGTGAGGGGTTGGCAGCACTCCACTTT
size: .; D: .; V: TRBV7-9; J: TRBJ2-5; CDR3: CASSLVGGEGTQYF; DNA: TGTGCCAGCAGCTTAGTGGGCGGGGAAGGGACCCAGTACTTC
size: .; D: TRBD1; V: TRBV6-2/TRBV6-3; J: TRBJ2-5; CDR3: CASSREIDRARWYQETQYF; DNA: TGTGCCAGCAGTAGAGAGATCGACAGGGCCCGTTGGTACCAAGAGACCCAGTACTTC